This TCR beta chain came from a study of shared clonotypes between healthy human individuals. About the study: A couple of women and three men aged 18 to 49 made up the donors.

With V trimmed by 0 bases and J by 0 bases, 3 bases remained unmatched. Per the germline V gene, CDR1 is SGDLS and CDR2 is YYNGEE. This CDR3 spans 16 amino acids. Points from the study as a whole: Non-shared clonotypes had lower generation probabilities than those shared by all four donors. Incomplete sequencing of sorted subsets was indicated by rarefaction despite large depth. Memory subsets generally showed smaller estimated richness than naive subsets did.

Turning to this clone: What it binds is not known.

Method: immunoSEQ multiplex PCR; TCRdb's copy keeps in-frame clones and lacks some. The data contain roughly 1 million clones, about 84% of them singletons. The gene calls are TRBV9 and TRBJ2-1, with TRBD2 identical over 7 bases. This TCR was recovered from a man aged 18 to 35 in good health. Some clones in this sample may be carry-over from other donors' samples. Sequenced input: memory CD4+ T cells from PBMCs. The subset was: CD45RA-negative fraction. CDR3: CASSVVPGGSYNEQFF. CDR3 nucleotides: TGTGCCAGCAGCGTAGTCCCGGGAGGCTCCTACAATGAGCAGTTCTTC.